A selection of T cell receptor beta chains follows, all from one sample in a study of cytomegalovirus exposure and HLA in healthy donors. Measured with immunoSEQ multiplex PCR; TCRdb has only the in-frame clones, and not every one. The sample lists tens of thousands of clones, roughly 87% occurring once. Sequencing used PBMCs. Source of these receptors: a woman between 40 and 55 years old in good health and CMV-seropositive. Both conserved end residues are part of each CDR3. The D gene is left open where the match is weak. Size is omitted from some rows. Given values are once, few, many or a class for expanded clones.

clone_size,v_call,d_call,j_call,cdr3_nt,cdr3_aa
-,TRBV5-1,TRBD2,TRBJ2-2,TGCGCCAGCAGCTTGGGACTAGCGACAAACACCGGGGAGCTGTTTTTT,CASSLGLATNTGELFF
once,TRBV15,TRBD2,TRBJ2-1,TGTGCCACCACCCCGGGACTAGCGGGACCCAATGAGCAGTTCTTC,CATTPGLAGPNEQFF
-,TRBV10-3,TRBD1,TRBJ2-1,TGTGCCATCAGGGACACAGGGGGCATTATGAGTGAGCAGTTCTTC,CAIRDTGGIMSEQFF
-,TRBV7-8,TRBD2,TRBJ2-5,TGTGCCAGCAGGCCCCGGCGGGGGGCGGCGGAGACCCAGTACTTC,CASRPRRGAAETQYF
-,TRBV14,-,TRBJ1-4,TGTGCCAGCAGCACAGGGCAGAGCTCTGCAACTAATGAAAAACTGTTTTTT,CASSTGQSSATNEKLFF
few,TRBV19,TRBD2,TRBJ2-3,TGTGCCAGTAGTATGGCGGGAGGGTCAGGGGATACGCAGTATTTT,CASSMAGGSGDTQYF
-,TRBV4-2,-,TRBJ1-1,TGTGCCAGCAGCCAAGATCTGGGGGGGGTGAACACTGAAGCTTTCTTT,CASSQDLGGVNTEAFF
once,TRBV2,-,TRBJ1-4,TGTGCCAGCAGACCACAGGGAGGGCGTGAAAAACTGTTTTTT,CASRPQGGREKLFF
-,TRBV2,TRBD1,TRBJ1-1,TGTGCCAGCAGTGAGAAGCAAACAGGGGGCTTCGGAAACACTGAAGCTTTCTTT,CASSEKQTGGFGNTEAFF
-,TRBV6-5,-,TRBJ2-7,TGTGCCAGCAGCTTCGGACAAAAGAGCTACGAGCAGTACTTC,CASSFGQKSYEQYF
-,TRBV9,-,TRBJ1-4,TGTGCCAGCAGCGCTAGACTTCGGGGGGGTGAAGATGAAAAACTGTTTTTT,CASSARLRGGEDEKLFF
-,TRBV5-6,TRBD1,TRBJ1-3,TGTGCCAGCAGCTACAGGGGGGATTTCTCTGGAAACACCATATATTTT,CASSYRGDFSGNTIYF
few,TRBV7-9,TRBD1,TRBJ1-1,TGTGCCAGCAGTGGCAGGGGGGTTGAAGCTTTCTTT,CASSGRGVEAFF
-,TRBV6-1,-,TRBJ2-1,TGTGCCAGCAGTGGAAATAGTAATGAGCAGTTCTTC,CASSGNSNEQFF
-,TRBV18,TRBD2,TRBJ2-7,TGTGCCAGCTCATCCCCGGGACTAGCGGCGACCGAGCAGTACTTC,CASSSPGLAATEQYF